This T cell receptor beta chain emerged from a study of cytomegalovirus exposure and HLA in healthy donors. Study-wide points: Being productive about 87% or about 30% of the time was typical of most TCR beta V segments in an earlier analysis.

This clone was found a few times. The antigen is unknown. Per the germline V gene, CDR1 is MNHEY and CDR2 is SMNVEV (reference sequence). This CDR3 contains 14 residues. Trimming cost V 5 bases and J 3 bases, with 14 bases left between them. PCR primers comprised 60 Vbeta and 13 Jbeta primers. Original handling: Later work found 65 million to 85 million unique TCR beta chains, with some 11 million shared. Profiling relied on immunoSEQ multiplex PCR, and the TCRdb table lists in-frame clones only, not all of them. V, J and clone size reflect that table, while D and trimming were determined from the DNA. The sample shows approximately 120,000 clones, more than 70% of them seen only once.

The source material was PBMCs. This TCR was recovered from a man under 40 in good health and CMV-seronegative. The chain uses TRBV27 and TRBJ2-7, with a tentative D call TRBD1 (6 bases). The DNA of the CDR3 is TGTGCCAGCAGTATAACAGGGAGCTTCTACGAGCAGTACTTC. Amino acid sequence: CASSITGSFYEQYF.